The 28 T cell receptor beta chains below come from one sample, sequenced in a study of T-cell reconstitution after alpha-beta-depleted transplantation in children (dated by TCRdb to 2015 to 2016). Receptor libraries were prepared by PCR. TCRdb lists the instrument as Illumina HiSeq 2500. TCR library preparation used molecular barcoding, with unique molecular identifiers applied to normalize quantification of the TCRbeta repertoire. The public sequencing data were trimmed at Q25 with fastp and processed into clonotypes with MiXCR by TCRdb, which kept only in-frame beta chains. Each CDR3 protein gets just one entry, which takes the most common genes and DNA from the rows behind it. For this sample there are about 360,000 distinct CDR3 sequences; roughly 13% appear just once. The ten largest account for around 4.5% of the sample. Specimen: PBMCs, collected from the stem cell graft. Every receptor here comes from a human donor who donated a stem cell graft to a child with Fanconi anemia.

This clonotype was observed a few times. The chain couples TRBV5-1 to TRBJ1-6; 8 nucleotides agree with TRBD1. Germline V gene sequence: CDR1 SGHRS, CDR2 YFSETQ. The CDR3 covers 15 residues. V lost 3 bases to trimming and J lost 7 bases; unmatched junction nucleotides: 6. The CDR3 region has the DNA TGCGCCAGCAGCTCACAGGGGGTGAGGAATTCACCCCTCCACTTT. Translating gives CASSSQGVRNSPLHF.

The chain carries TRBV27 and TRBJ1-4; D is undetermined. The V gene's germline CDR1 is MNHEY and CDR2 SMNVEV (reference sequence). The CDR3 has 10 residues. V gave up 4 bases and J gave up 12 bases, with 6 bases separating them. The CDR3 DNA reads TGTGCCAGCAGTTGGAGGGAACTGTTTTTT. Translation gives CASSWRELFF.

This clonotype was recorded at least ten times. This chain uses TRBV5-5 with TRBJ2-2; 7 bases are shared with TRBD1. CDR3 length: 17 amino acids. V was clipped by 6 bases and J by 8 bases; unmatched bases: 19. Germline assignment: CDR1 SGHKS and CDR2 YYEKEE (reference sequence). CDR3 coding DNA: TGTGCCAGCAATCCCCGACCGCGACAGGGAACTGTAGGGGAGCTGTTTTTT. Translating it yields CASNPRPRQGTVGELFF.

The chain links TRBV5-6 to TRBJ2-1, with a tentative D call TRBD2 (5 bases). V lost 4 bases to trimming and J lost 15 bases, with 17 bases between them. CDR1 SGHDT and CDR2 YYEEEE come from the germline V gene. The CDR3 contains 12 residues. In DNA form, the CDR3 reads TGTGCCAGCAGCCCCGGACTCGTCGGGGTGTTCTTC. It codes for CASSPGLVGVFF.

The rearrangement uses TRBV6-5 and TRBJ1-2; no clear D. V was cut by 2 bases and J by 4 bases, with 8 bases left in between. The CDR3 is 13 residues long. Germline V CDR1 and CDR2: MNHEY, SVGAGI. The CDR3 DNA reads TGTGCCAGCAGTTACGGTTTGGGCTATGGCTACACCTTC. Its protein is CASSYGLGYGYTF.

This clonotype was picked up many times. The genes are TRBV7-9 and TRBJ2-3, with a tentative D call TRBD1 (6 bases). The V and J ends lost 5 bases and 6 bases respectively, with 21 bases between them. The CDR3 has 16 residues. The germline V gene encodes CDR1 SEHNR and CDR2 FQNEAQ (reference sequence). For the CDR3, the DNA is TGTGCCAGCAGCCCCTACCTTACAGGGCTTGAGGATACGCAGTATTTT. This gives the protein CASSPYLTGLEDTQYF.

This clonotype came up many times. The DNA of the CDR3 is TGCAGCGGTGTACCAGGGAGCACAGATACGCAGTATTTT. It codes for CSGVPGSTDTQYF. The rearrangement uses TRBV29-1 and TRBJ2-3; D is perhaps TRBD1 (5 bases). The CDR3 has 13 residues. The germline V gene encodes CDR1 SQVTM and CDR2 ANQGSEA. Trimming shortened V by 7 bases and J by 0 bases, and 11 bases separated the two germline ends.

This clonotype has only a few counts. The chain employs TRBV12-3 or TRBV12-4 and TRBJ1-1; D remains unclear. The CDR3 totals 14 residues. V lost 5 bases and J 1 base, leaving 11 bases between the germline ends. As DNA, the CDR3 is TGTGCCAGCAGTAAACCAGGCGAGAACACTGAAGCTTTCTTT. Its protein is CASSKPGENTEAFF.

This clonotype was seen at least ten times. V is TRBV12-3 or TRBV12-4 and J is TRBJ2-7; no clear D gene. The CDR3 sequence is 13 residues long. V lost 3 bases to trimming and J lost 5 bases, with 11 bases between them. CDR3 residues: CASSLRSADEQYV. CDR3 coding DNA: TGTGCCAGCAGTTTGAGGTCCGCAGACGAGCAGTACGTC.

This clonotype was found many times. The rearrangement links TRBV10-3 to TRBJ1-2, with D unclear. The CDR3 has 14 residues. Germline V gene lookup returns CDR1 ENHRY and CDR2 SYGVKD. V was pared by 2 bases and J by 5 bases, with 12 bases between. CDR3 loop: CAISEPAGLYGYTF. For the CDR3, the DNA is TGTGCCATCAGTGAGCCGGCAGGCCTGTATGGCTACACCTTC.

Comments on this clonotype: Just one base apart from a much larger clone, this may be a read error. This rearrangement joins TRBV12-3 or TRBV12-4 to TRBJ1-5; weak D call: TRBD1 (5 bases). There are 12 residues in the CDR3. CDR3 region: CASRAGQQLQHF. CDR3 in DNA: TGTGCCAGCAGGGCGGGGCAGCAGCTCCAGCATTTT.

The chain uses TRBV10-3 and TRBJ2-3, with D perhaps being TRBD1 or TRBD2 (5 bases each). The CDR3 has 14 residues. V was trimmed by 0 bases and J by 5 bases, leaving 9 bases between them. Germline values: CDR1 ENHRY, CDR2 SYGVKD. The CDR3 nucleotides read TGTGCCATCAGTGAGTCTCTGGGGGAAGATACGCAGTATTTT. As protein: CAISESLGEDTQYF.

This clonotype was recorded a few times. The V and J genes are TRBV4-2 and TRBJ2-5, with a tentative D call TRBD1 (6 bases). This CDR3 region has 17 residues. CDR1 LGHNA and CDR2 YNFKEQ come from the germline V gene. The germline V and J ends were trimmed by 1 base and 3 bases, with 18 bases remaining between them. CDR3 DNA sequence: TGTGCCAGCAGCCAAGGGATCGGCAGGGGTGGAGAAGAGACCCAGTACTTC. Its protein is CASSQGIGRGGEETQYF.

On this clonotype: Being one base from a much bigger clone, this may be a read error. The CDR3 ends on some other residue instead of the conserved phenylalanine or tryptophan, so this is likely a read error. The V and J genes are TRBV5-1 and TRBJ1-1; D is ambiguous. Germline CDR1 is SGHRS and CDR2 is YFSETQ. V was clipped by 5 bases and J by 1 base, with 12 bases between them. The CDR3 contains 14 residues. The CDR3 spells CASRHGFENTEAFS. The CDR3 DNA reads as TGCGCCAGCAGACATGGTTTCGAGAACACTGAAGCTTTCTCT.

The chain uses TRBV7-9 and TRBJ2-1; no definite D call. The CDR3 spans 15 residues. Germline assignment: CDR1 SEHNR and CDR2 FQNEAQ (reference sequence). Trimming removed 5 bases at V and 4 bases at J, with 15 bases between. Here the CDR3 reads CASSQHVEPYNEQFF. CDR3 DNA sequence: TGTGCCAGCAGCCAACACGTGGAGCCTTACAATGAGCAGTTCTTC.

This clonotype was found many times. J is TRBJ1-1 and V is TRBV5-5; perhaps TRBD1 as D (5 bases). This CDR3 has 13 amino acids. CDR1 and CDR2 (germline): SGHKS, YYEKEE (reference sequence). V lost 2 bases, J lost 5 bases, and 10 bases lay in between. In nucleotides, the CDR3 is TGTGCCAGCAGCTTTCAGGGAAGGACTGAAGCTTTCTTT. Translating it yields CASSFQGRTEAFF.

The chain has TRBV3-1 and TRBJ2-7; possibly TRBD1 or TRBD2 for D (5 bases each). This CDR3 comprises 14 residues. Trimming pared 2 bases from V and 2 bases from J, leaving 10 bases between. Germline CDR1 reads LGHDT; CDR2 reads YNNKEL (reference sequence). CDR3 in amino acids: CASSQSRGPYEQYF. The CDR3 nucleotides are TGTGCCAGCAGCCAAAGTAGGGGACCCTACGAGCAGTACTTC.

To note about this clonotype: Its ends do not fully match the called genes, so a read error is possible. The chain joins TRBV29-1 to TRBJ2-3, with 7 bases fitting TRBD2. Germline V gives CDR1 SQVTM, CDR2 ANQGSEA. CDR3 length: 14 amino acids. Here the CDR3 DNA reads TGCAGCGTTGAAGATCGCCTGGGGGGGAGTAGCATCCATTTT. The encoded protein is CSVEDRLGGSSIHF.

This clonotype appeared a few times. The chain has TRBV7-9 and TRBJ2-2, with 8 positions matching TRBD1. Germline V gives CDR1 SEHNR, CDR2 FQNEAQ (reference sequence). This CDR3 has 16 residues. V gave up 5 bases and J gave up 6 bases; unmatched junction bases: 11. CDR3 nucleotide sequence: TGTGCCAGCAGCCCAGTGGCAGGGGGCATTCCCGGGGAGCTGTTTTTT. Protein: CASSPVAGGIPGELFF.

A few counts support this clonotype. The chain joins TRBV7-6 to TRBJ2-2; D ambiguous. Per germline, CDR1 SGHVS and CDR2 FNYEAQ. This CDR3 is built from 14 residues. V lost 2 bases, J lost 7 bases, and 11 bases lay in between. CDR3 DNA: TGTGCCAGCAGCTTAATCCCCAGGCTCGGGGAGCTGTTTTTT. This codes for CASSLIPRLGELFF.

This clonotype was seen many times. The V call is TRBV29-1, the J call TRBJ1-2; D not resolved. The length of the CDR3 is 13 residues. CDR1 SQVTM and CDR2 ANQGSEA come from the germline V gene. V dropped 2 bases and J dropped 5 bases, with 12 bases sitting between them. CDR3 DNA sequence: TGCAGCGTTGAATTCCCGGTGGGGTATGGCTACACCTTC. Encoded protein: CSVEFPVGYGYTF.

This clonotype was detected ten times or more. The chain employs TRBV5-1 and TRBJ2-7; D ambiguous. The V end was cut by 0 bases, the J end by 5 bases, with 12 bases between. CDR3 length: 14 residues. Germline V CDR1 and CDR2: SGHRS, YFSETQ. The CDR3 DNA is TGCGCCAGCAGCTTGGCCCAGGATTCCGACGAGCAGTACTTC. The encoded protein is CASSLAQDSDEQYF.

This clonotype was recorded many times. The V call is TRBV4-3, the J call TRBJ2-3; D possibly corresponds to TRBD2 (5 bases). V lost 3 bases to trimming and J lost 0 bases, with 19 bases between them. CDR1 and CDR2 from the germline V gene are LGHNA and YSLEER. The CDR3 has 18 amino acids. CDR3 region: CASSQAHPWAGSTDTQYF. CDR3 DNA sequence: TGCGCCAGCAGCCAGGCCCACCCCTGGGCGGGTAGCACAGATACGCAGTATTTT.

This clonotype was found a few times. The genes are TRBV12-3 or TRBV12-4 and TRBJ1-1; D is perhaps TRBD1 (5 bases). Between the trimmed V and J ends, which lost 10 bases and 4 bases, there was a span of 10 bases. The length of the CDR3 is 11 residues. The CDR3 region is CATSGGTEAFF. The CDR3 DNA reads as TGTGCCACCTCGGGGGGCACTGAAGCTTTCTTT.

In regard to this clonotype: Sequence at one end of the junction differs from germline and may be a read error. The rearrangement uses TRBV6-2 or TRBV6-3 and TRBJ2-5, with TRBD2 as a possible D gene (5 bases). CDR3 size: 17 residues. The V gene's germline CDR1 is MNHEY and CDR2 SVGEGT. CDR3 coding DNA: TGTGCCAGCAGTTACTCTCCCAGCGGAGTCCTTTCAGAGACCCAGAACTTC. Translation gives CASSYSPSGVLSETQNF.

With respect to this clonotype: A much larger clone sits a single nucleotide away, making a read error possible. V is TRBV4-2 and J is TRBJ2-3, with 7 bases identical to TRBD1. Germline CDR1 reads LGHNA; CDR2 reads YNFKEQ. CDR3 size: 16 residues. The CDR3 DNA reads TGTGGCAGCAGCCAAGATCTTTCACAGGGGACAGATACGCAGTATTTT. Translation gives CGSSQDLSQGTDTQYF.

This clonotype occurred a few times. The chain joins TRBV6-5 to TRBJ2-2; no reliable D call. The ends were cut back, 3 bases at V and 3 bases at J, with 11 bases in the middle. CDR1 MNHEY and CDR2 SVGAGI come from the germline V gene. This CDR3 has 15 residues. The CDR3 reads CASSYLTGDTGELFF. CDR3 nucleotides: TGTGCCAGCAGTTATTTGACTGGCGACACCGGGGAGCTGTTTTTT.

This clonotype has ten or more counts. The chain recombines TRBV7-9 with TRBJ1-1; 8 bases align to TRBD1. Trimming removed 0 bases from V and 3 bases from J; junction bases left unmatched: 3. Germline lookup yields CDR1 SEHNR and CDR2 FQNEAQ (reference sequence). The CDR3 length is 15 residues. The CDR3 region has the DNA TGTGCCAGCAGCTTAGCGGCAGGGGGCCACACTGAAGCTTTCTTT. Protein: CASSLAAGGHTEAFF.